A single sample is the source of the 9 T cell receptor beta chains below, sequenced in a study of identical twins. TCRdb fed the 5' RACE reads into MiXCR, producing one record per CDR3 protein. The sample contains 1.5 million to 2 million distinct CDR3 sequences, about 30% of which appear only once. The sample consisted of cord blood. The receptors originated from a newborn girl in good health.

This clonotype showed up just a few times. The genes are TRBV20-1 and TRBJ1-5; TRBD1 matches 7 bases. The CDR3 is made up of 14 amino acids. Germline assignment: CDR1 DFQATT and CDR2 SNEGSKA (reference sequence). V trimming: 6 bases; J trimming: 0 bases; junction bases outside the gene matches: 5. The CDR3 DNA reads TGCAGTGCGACGGGACAGACTAGCAATCAGCCCCAGCATTTT. This gives the protein CSATGQTSNQPQHF.

The chain is built from TRBV10-1 and TRBJ2-3; TRBD2 aligns across 9 bases. The V gene's germline CDR1 is WNHNN and CDR2 SYGVQD (reference sequence). With 9 bases clipped from V and 2 bases from J, the junction kept 15 bases outside the gene matches. This CDR3 region has 17 residues. Written as DNA, the CDR3 is TGCGCCAGTAGTAAATCAGCGGGGGGATTCTTCACAGATACGCAGTATTTT. It is translated as CASSKSAGGFFTDTQYF.

The rearrangement joins TRBV11-2 to TRBJ1-2; D call uncertain. This CDR3 is 14 amino acids long. V was pared by 0 bases and J by 3 bases, with 8 bases between. Germline-derived CDR1 and CDR2 are SGHAT and FQNNGV. In DNA, the CDR3 is TGTGCCAGCAGCTTAGAGGGAATAGACTATGGCTACACCTTC. Its protein is CASSLEGIDYGYTF.

This clonotype appeared a few times. The chain couples TRBV28 to TRBJ2-6, with TRBD1 as a possible D gene (6 bases). Deletions cut 8 bases from V and 2 bases from J, with 10 bases between. Germline V gene sequence: CDR1 MDHEN, CDR2 SYDVKM. The CDR3 spans 14 residues. The CDR3 DNA is TGTGCCAGCGGCAGGGGAACTGGGGCCAACGTCCTGACTTTC. Translated, it gives CASGRGTGANVLTF.

The gene calls are TRBV7-9 and TRBJ2-1; D remains ambiguous. CDR1 and CDR2 from the germline V gene are SEHNR and FQNEAQ (reference sequence). V was pared by 2 bases and J by 1 base, with 15 bases between. This CDR3 comprises 17 residues. CDR3 sequence: CASSLPLRRTSYNEQFF. CDR3 DNA: TGTGCCAGCAGCTTACCACTCAGAAGAACTTCCTACAATGAGCAGTTCTTC.

J is TRBJ2-1 and V is TRBV5-5, with D unclear. Germline V gives CDR1 SGHKS, CDR2 YYEKEE (reference sequence). V was shortened by 0 bases and J by 8 bases, with 15 bases between the two germline ends. The CDR3 has 15 residues. CDR3 protein: CASSLGVGVDHEQFF. CDR3 sequence (DNA): TGTGCCAGCAGCTTGGGAGTTGGGGTAGACCATGAGCAGTTCTTC.

The sample holds a few counts of this clonotype. J is TRBJ2-3 and V is TRBV2; TRBD2 matches at 11 bases. Losses at the gene ends were 5 bases for V and 2 bases for J; bases not matched to a gene: 6. This CDR3 is 16 amino acids long. The germline V gene encodes CDR1 SNHLY and CDR2 FYNNEI. CDR3 sequence reads: CASSSLSGRATDTQYF. In DNA, the CDR3 is TGTGCCAGCAGTTCCCTTAGCGGGAGGGCCACAGATACGCAGTATTTT.

This clonotype was detected many times. The V call is TRBV3-1, the J call TRBJ2-1; D uncertain. The CDR3 spans 12 residues. V lost 1 base and J lost 7, with 5 bases in between. Germline values: CDR1 LGHDT, CDR2 YNNKEL (reference sequence). The DNA of the CDR3 is TGTGCCAGCAGCCAAGGACTGAATGAGCAGTTCTTC. This sequence encodes CASSQGLNEQFF.

The table lists this clonotype with a count of one. V and J are TRBV3-1 and TRBJ1-1; D gene ambiguous. Looked up from germline, CDR1 is LGHDT and CDR2 is YNNKEL (reference sequence). Trimming removed 3 bases at V and 5 bases at J, with 7 bases between. The CDR3 is 12 residues long. The CDR3 loop reads CASSQWETEAFF. The CDR3 coding sequence is TGTGCCAGCAGCCAGTGGGAAACTGAAGCTTTCTTT. The whole variable domain, remainder taken from reference TRBV3-1 and TRBJ1-1, is DTAVSQTPKYLVTQMGNDKSIKCEQNLGHDTMYWYKQDSKKFLKIMFSYNNKELIINETVPNRFSPKSPDKAHLNLHINSLELGDSAVYFCASSQWETEAFFGQGTRLTVV.